This T cell receptor beta chain originates from a study of cytomegalovirus exposure and HLA in healthy donors. These donors, healthy bone marrow donors, were studied. CDR3 length equals 15 residues. V shed 7 bases, J shed 4 bases, and the junction held 10 bases outside the gene matches. Germline-derived CDR1 and CDR2 are LNHDA and SQIVND (reference sequence). PCR amplification relied on 60 Vbeta primers (plus 13 Jbeta primers). Generated by immunoSEQ multiplex PCR, the TCRdb table keeps only in-frame clones and is missing some. The sample has about 150,000 clones, around 68% seen once. This clone has only one observation.

Sample: PBMCs. V and J are TRBV19 and TRBJ1-2; TRBD1 agrees at 9 bases. The sequence was obtained from a young man in good health and CMV-seropositive. DNA for the CDR3: TGTGCCAGTACCAAACAGGGGGCCCCTGGCTATGGCTACACCTTC. Residues: CASTKQGAPGYGYTF.